This T cell receptor beta chain was captured in a study of T cells expressing NK-cell markers. TCRdb reprocessed the 5' RACE reads, keeping one entry per CDR3 protein, no DNA. This sample's clone table lists 300,000 or so distinct CDR3 sequences. Points from the study as a whole: Dominant NKG2C+ clonotypes made up 1.0-7.0% of CD8+ T cells in roughly 6 donors.

The CDR3 covers 15 residues. Turning to this clonotype: Its target is unknown.

The gene calls are TRBV12-3 or TRBV12-4 and TRBJ2-1; there is no DNA to check the TCRdb D call of TRBD1. Sample: blood T cells: a sorted CD56 or NKG2C T cell subset, CD4+ or CD8+ T cells, or bulk PBMC T cells (not recorded which). The clonotype was recovered from a woman aged 18 to 69 in good health. CDR3 sequence: CASSLTPGSYNEQFF.